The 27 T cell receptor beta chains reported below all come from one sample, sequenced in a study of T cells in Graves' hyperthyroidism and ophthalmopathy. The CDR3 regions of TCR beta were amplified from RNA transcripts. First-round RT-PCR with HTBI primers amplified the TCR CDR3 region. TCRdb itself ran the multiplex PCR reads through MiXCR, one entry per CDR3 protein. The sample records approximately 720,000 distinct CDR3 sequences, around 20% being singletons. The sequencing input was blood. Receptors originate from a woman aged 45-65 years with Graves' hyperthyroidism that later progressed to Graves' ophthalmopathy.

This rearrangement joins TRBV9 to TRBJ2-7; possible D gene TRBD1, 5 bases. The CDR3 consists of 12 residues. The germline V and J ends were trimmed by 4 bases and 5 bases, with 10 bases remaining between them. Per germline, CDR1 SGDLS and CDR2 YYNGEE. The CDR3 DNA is TGTGCCAGCAGCTTTGGGGCGGACGAGCAGTACTTC. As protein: CASSFGADEQYF.

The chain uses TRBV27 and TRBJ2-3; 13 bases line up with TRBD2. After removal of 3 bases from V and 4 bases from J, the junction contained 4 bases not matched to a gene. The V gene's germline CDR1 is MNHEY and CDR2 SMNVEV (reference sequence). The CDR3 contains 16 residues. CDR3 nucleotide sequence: TGTGCCAGCAGTTTTGGGACTAGCGGGGCCTCAGATACGCAGTATTTT. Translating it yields CASSFGTSGASDTQYF.

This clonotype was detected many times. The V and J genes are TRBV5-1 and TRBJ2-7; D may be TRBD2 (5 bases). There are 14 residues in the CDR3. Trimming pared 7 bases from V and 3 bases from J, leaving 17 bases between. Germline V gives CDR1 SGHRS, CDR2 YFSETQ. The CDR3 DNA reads TGCGCCAGCTGCGTTGGGAGTGGGAACTACGAGCAGTACTTC. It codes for CASCVGSGNYEQYF.

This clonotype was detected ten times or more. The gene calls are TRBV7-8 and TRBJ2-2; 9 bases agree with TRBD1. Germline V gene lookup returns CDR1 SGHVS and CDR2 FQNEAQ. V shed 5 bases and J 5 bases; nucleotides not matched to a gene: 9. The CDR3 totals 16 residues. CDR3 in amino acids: CASSLTGTGTTGELFF. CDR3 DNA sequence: TGTGCCAGCAGCCTCACCGGGACAGGGACAACCGGGGAGCTGTTTTTT.

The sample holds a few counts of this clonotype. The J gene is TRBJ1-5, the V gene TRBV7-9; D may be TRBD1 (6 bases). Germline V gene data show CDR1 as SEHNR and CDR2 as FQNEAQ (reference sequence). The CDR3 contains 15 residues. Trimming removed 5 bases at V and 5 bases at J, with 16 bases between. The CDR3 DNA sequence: TGTGCCAGCAGCCAGGAGGGGGGGAGGGATCAGCCCCAGCATTTT. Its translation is CASSQEGGRDQPQHF. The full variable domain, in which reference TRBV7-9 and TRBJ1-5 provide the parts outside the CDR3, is DTGVSQNPRHKITKRGQNVTFRCDPISEHNRLYWYRQTLGQGPEFLTYFQNEAQLEKSRLLSDRFSAERPKGSFSTLEIQRTEQGDSAMYLCASSQEGGRDQPQHFGDGTRLSIL.

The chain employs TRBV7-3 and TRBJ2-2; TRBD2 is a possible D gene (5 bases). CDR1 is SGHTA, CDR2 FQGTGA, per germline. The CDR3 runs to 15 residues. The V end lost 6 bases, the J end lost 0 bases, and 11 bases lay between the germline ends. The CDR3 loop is CASRHGGANTGELFF. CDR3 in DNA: TGTGCCAGCAGACACGGAGGAGCGAACACCGGGGAGCTGTTTTTT.

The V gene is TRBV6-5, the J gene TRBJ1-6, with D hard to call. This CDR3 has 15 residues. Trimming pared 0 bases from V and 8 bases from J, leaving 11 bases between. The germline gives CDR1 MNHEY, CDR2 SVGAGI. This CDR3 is CASSYSIGSDSPLHF. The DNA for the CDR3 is TGTGCCAGCAGTTACTCGATCGGGTCGGATTCACCCCTCCACTTT.

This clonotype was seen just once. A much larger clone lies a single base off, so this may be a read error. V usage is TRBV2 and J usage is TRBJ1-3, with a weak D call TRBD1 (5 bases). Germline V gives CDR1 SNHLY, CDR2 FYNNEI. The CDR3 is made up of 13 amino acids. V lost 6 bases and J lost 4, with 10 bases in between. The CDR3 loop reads CASSQGEGNTIYF. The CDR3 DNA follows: TGTGCCAGCAGCCAAGGGGAAGGAAACACCATATATTTT.

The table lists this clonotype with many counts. In nucleotides, the CDR3 is TGTGCCAGCAGCGCAAGGACAGGGTATGAGCAGTTCTTC. Translated, it gives CASSARTGYEQFF. The chain carries TRBV11-3 and TRBJ2-1, with 8 nucleotides matching TRBD1. The CDR3 spans 13 residues. Per the germline V gene, CDR1 is SGHNT and CDR2 is YENEEA. With V trimmed by 5 bases and J by 8 bases, 5 bases remained unmatched.

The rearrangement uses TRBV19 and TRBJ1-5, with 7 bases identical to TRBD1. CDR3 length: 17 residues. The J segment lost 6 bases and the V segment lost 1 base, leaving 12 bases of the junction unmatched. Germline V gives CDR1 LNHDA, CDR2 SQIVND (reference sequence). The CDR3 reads CASSIAVGAGGSQPQHF. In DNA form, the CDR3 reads TGTGCCAGTAGTATAGCGGTCGGGGCAGGGGGTAGTCAGCCCCAGCATTTT. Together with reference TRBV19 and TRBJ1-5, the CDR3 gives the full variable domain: DGGITQSPKYLFRKEGQNVTLSCEQNLNHDAMYWYRQDPGQGLRLIYYSQIVNDFQKGDIAEGYSVSREKKESFPLTVTSAQKNPTAFYLCASSIAVGAGGSQPQHFGDGTRLSIL.

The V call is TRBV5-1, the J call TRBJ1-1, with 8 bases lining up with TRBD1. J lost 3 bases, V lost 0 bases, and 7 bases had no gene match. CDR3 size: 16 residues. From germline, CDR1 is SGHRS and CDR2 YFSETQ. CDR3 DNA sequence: TGCGCCAGCAGCTTGGAAGGGGACAGGATTGACACTGAAGCTTTCTTT. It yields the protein CASSLEGDRIDTEAFF.

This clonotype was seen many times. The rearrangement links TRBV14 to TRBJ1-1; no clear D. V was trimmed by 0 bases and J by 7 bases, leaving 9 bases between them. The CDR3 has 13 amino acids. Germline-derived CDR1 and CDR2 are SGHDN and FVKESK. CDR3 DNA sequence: TGTGCCAGCAGCCAAGACTGGATGAGTGAAGCTTTCTTT. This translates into CASSQDWMSEAFF.

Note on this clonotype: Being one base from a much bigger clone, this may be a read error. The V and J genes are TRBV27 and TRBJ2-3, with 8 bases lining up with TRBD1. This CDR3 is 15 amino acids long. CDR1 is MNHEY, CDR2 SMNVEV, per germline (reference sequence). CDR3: CASSLWSGGADAQYF. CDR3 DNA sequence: TGTGCCAGCAGTTTATGGTCAGGGGGCGCAGATGCGCAGTATTTT.

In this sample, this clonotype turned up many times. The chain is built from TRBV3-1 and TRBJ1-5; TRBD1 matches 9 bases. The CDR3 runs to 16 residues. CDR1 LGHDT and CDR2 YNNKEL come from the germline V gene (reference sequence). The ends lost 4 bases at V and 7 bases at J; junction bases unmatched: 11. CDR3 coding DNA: TGTGCCAGCAGCCCCCACTCGGGACAGGGAGTGCAGCCCCAGCATTTT. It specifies CASSPHSGQGVQPQHF. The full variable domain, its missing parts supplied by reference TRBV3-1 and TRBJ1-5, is DTAVSQTPKYLVTQMGNDKSIKCEQNLGHDTMYWYKQDSKKFLKIMFSYNNKELIINETVPNRFSPKSPDKAHLNLHINSLELGDSAVYFCASSPHSGQGVQPQHFGDGTRLSIL.

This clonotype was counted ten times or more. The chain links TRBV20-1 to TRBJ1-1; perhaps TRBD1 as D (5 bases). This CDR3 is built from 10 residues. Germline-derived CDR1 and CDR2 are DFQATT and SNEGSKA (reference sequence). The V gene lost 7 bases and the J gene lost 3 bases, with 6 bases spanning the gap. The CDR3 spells CSEGHTEAFF. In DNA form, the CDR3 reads TGCAGTGAGGGACACACTGAAGCTTTCTTT.

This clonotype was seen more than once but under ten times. This chain's CDR3 is CASSMYRGSGELFF. CDR3 sequence (DNA): TGTGCCAGTAGTATGTACAGGGGTAGTGGGGAGCTGTTTTTT. The rearrangement links TRBV19 to TRBJ2-2, with TRBD1 matching over 7 bases. V gave up 3 bases and J gave up 8 bases; unmatched junction bases: 6. Germline V gene sequence: CDR1 LNHDA, CDR2 SQIVND (reference sequence). The length of the CDR3 is 14 residues.

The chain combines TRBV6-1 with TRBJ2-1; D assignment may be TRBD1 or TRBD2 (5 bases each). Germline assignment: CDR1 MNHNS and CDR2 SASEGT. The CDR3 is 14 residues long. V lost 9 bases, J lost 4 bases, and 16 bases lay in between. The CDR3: CASTGTDGYNEQFF. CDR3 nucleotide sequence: TGTGCCAGTACCGGGACGGACGGATACAATGAGCAGTTCTTC.

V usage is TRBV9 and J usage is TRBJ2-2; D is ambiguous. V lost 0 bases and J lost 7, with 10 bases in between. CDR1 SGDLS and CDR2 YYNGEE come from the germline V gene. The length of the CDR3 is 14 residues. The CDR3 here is CASSVDWMVGELFF. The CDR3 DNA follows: TGTGCCAGCAGCGTAGATTGGATGGTCGGGGAGCTGTTTTTT.

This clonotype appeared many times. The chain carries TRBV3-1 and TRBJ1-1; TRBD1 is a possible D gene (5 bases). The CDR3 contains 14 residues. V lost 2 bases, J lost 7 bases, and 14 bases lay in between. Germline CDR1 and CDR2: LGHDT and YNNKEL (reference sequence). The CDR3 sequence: CASSQTGGSHEAFF. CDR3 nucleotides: TGTGCCAGCAGCCAAACGGGGGGATCCCATGAAGCTTTCTTT.

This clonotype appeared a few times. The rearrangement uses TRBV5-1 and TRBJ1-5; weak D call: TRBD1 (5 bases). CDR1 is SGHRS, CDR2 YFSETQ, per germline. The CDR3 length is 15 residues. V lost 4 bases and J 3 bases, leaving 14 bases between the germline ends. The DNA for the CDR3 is TGCGCCAGCAGCATCTCCGGGACCGACAATCAGCCCCAGCATTTT. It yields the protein CASSISGTDNQPQHF. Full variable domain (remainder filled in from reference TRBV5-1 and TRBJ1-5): KAGVTQTPRYLIKTRGQQVTLSCSPISGHRSVSWYQQTPGQGLQFLFEYFSETQRNKGNFPGRFSGRQFSNSRSEMNVSTLELGDSALYLCASSISGTDNQPQHFGDGTRLSIL.

DNA of the CDR3: TGCGCCAGCAGCCAAGTGGACAGGGAGACCGGGGAGCTGTTTTTT. It translates to CASSQVDRETGELFF. V usage is TRBV4-1 and J usage is TRBJ2-2, with TRBD1 matching over 8 bases. V shed 1 base, J shed 5 bases, and the junction held 3 bases outside the gene matches. The germline gives CDR1 MGHRA, CDR2 YSYEKL. There are 15 residues in the CDR3.

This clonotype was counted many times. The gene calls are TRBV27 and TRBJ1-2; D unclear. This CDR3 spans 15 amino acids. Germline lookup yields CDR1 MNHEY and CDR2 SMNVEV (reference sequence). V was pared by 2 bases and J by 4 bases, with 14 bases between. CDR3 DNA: TGTGCCAGCAGTTTAGACGCGCGGTCCCTCTATGGCTACACCTTC. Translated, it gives CASSLDARSLYGYTF.

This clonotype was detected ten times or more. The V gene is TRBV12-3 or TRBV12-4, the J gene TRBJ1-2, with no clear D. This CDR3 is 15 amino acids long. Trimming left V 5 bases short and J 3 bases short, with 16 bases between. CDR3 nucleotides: TGTGCCAGCAGTCCCTCCCTCCGAGGCCACTATGGCTACACCTTC. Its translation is CASSPSLRGHYGYTF.

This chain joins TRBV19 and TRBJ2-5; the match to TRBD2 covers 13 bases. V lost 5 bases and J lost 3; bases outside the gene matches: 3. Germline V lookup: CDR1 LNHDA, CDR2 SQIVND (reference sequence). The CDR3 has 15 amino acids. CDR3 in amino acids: CASSDGLAGEETQYF. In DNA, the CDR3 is TGTGCCAGTAGTGACGGACTAGCGGGGGAAGAGACCCAGTACTTC.

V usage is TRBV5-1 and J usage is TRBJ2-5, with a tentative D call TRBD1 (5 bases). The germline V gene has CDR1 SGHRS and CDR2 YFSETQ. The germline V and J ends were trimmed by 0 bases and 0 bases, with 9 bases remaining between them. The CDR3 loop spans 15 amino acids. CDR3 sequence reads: CASSLAQGYQETQYF. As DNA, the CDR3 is TGCGCCAGCAGCTTGGCGCAGGGATACCAAGAGACCCAGTACTTC.

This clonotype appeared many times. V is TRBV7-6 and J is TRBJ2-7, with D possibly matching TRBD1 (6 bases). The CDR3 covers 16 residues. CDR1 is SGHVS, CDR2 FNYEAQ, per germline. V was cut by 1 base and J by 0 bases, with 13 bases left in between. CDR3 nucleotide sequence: TGTGCCAGCAGCTTAGATCCGCAGGGGAGCTCCTACGAGCAGTACTTC. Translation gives CASSLDPQGSSYEQYF.

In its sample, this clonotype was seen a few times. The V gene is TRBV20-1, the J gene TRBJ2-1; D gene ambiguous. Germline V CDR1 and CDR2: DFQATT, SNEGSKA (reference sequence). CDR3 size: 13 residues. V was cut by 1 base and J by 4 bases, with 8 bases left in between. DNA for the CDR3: TGCAGTGCTAGAGCCGGACGGTACAATGAGCAGTTCTTC. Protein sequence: CSARAGRYNEQFF.